What follows describes a single T cell receptor beta chain. The antigen remains undetermined. These data come from a study of T cell responses to AZD1222 COVID-19 vaccine. Study-wide results and caveats: There were vaccine-associated CD4 TCRs across spike, dominant at 160-218 and 743-854. As reported, nearly half of all spike-specific TCRs target variant regions that are unmutated. Repertoire sampling was restricted to post-peak T cell response timepoints. It should be noted that donors were predominantly white British and more often female, and clonal diversity was possibly underestimated.

Per the germline V gene, CDR1 is MGHDK and CDR2 is SYGVNS. V lost 7 bases and J lost 7, with 11 bases in between. The length of the CDR3 is 13 residues. The method was immunoSEQ multiplex PCR; TCRdb's version includes in-frame clones alone and lacks a portion of them. The sample has around 120,000 clones, more than 90% seen once; the top ten hold approximately 2.2%. This specimen consisted of peripheral blood, obtained on day 0 of AZD1222 vaccination. The chain links TRBV25-1 to TRBJ1-6, with D tentatively TRBD1 (5 bases). The source of this sequence is an adult in good health. The CDR3 sequence is CASMGRSNSPLHF. The DNA for the CDR3 is TGTGCCAGCATGGGACGGTCGAATTCACCCCTCCACTTT.